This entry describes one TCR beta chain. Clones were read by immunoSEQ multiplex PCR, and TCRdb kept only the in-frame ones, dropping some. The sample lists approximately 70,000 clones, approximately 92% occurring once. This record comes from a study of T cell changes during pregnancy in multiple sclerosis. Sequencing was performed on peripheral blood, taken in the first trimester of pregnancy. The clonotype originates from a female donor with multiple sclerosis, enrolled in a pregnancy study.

The CDR3 DNA reads TGCGCCAGCAGCCAACCTACTAGCGGGAAATACGAGCAGTACTTC. This codes for CASSQPTSGKYEQYF. The V call is TRBV4-1, the J call TRBJ2-7; 10 bases fit TRBD2. Losses at the gene ends were 2 bases for V and 4 bases for J; bases not matched to a gene: 5. The CDR3 spans 15 residues. Germline V lookup: CDR1 MGHRA, CDR2 YSYEKL.